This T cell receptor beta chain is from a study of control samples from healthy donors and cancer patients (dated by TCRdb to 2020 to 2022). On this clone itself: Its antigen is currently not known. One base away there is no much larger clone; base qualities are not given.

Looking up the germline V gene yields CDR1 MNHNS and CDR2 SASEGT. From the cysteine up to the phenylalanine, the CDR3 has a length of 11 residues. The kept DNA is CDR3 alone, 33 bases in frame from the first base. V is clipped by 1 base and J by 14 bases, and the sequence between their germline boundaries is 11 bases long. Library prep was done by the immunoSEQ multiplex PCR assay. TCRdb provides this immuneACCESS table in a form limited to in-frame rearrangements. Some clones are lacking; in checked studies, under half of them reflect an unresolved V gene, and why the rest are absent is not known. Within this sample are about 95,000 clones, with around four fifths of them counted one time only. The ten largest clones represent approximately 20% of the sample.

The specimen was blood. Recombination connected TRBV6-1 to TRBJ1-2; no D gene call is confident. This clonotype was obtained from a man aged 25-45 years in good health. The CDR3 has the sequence CASSEVAQLTF. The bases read TGTGCCAGCAGTGAAGTTGCGCAGTTGACCTTC.